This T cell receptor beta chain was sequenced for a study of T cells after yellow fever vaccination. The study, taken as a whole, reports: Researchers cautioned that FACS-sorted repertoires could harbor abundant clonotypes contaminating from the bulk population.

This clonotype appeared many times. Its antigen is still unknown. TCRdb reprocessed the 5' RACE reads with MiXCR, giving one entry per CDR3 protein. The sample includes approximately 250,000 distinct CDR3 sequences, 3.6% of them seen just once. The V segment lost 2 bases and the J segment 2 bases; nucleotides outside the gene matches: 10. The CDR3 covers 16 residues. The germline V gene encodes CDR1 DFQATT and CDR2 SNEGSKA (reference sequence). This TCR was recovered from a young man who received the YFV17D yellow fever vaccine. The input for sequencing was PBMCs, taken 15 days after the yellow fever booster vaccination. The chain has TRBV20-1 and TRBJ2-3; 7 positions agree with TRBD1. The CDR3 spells CSARLGAGTATDTQYF. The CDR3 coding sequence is TGCAGTGCTAGACTCGGGGCCGGGACAGCCACAGATACGCAGTATTTT.